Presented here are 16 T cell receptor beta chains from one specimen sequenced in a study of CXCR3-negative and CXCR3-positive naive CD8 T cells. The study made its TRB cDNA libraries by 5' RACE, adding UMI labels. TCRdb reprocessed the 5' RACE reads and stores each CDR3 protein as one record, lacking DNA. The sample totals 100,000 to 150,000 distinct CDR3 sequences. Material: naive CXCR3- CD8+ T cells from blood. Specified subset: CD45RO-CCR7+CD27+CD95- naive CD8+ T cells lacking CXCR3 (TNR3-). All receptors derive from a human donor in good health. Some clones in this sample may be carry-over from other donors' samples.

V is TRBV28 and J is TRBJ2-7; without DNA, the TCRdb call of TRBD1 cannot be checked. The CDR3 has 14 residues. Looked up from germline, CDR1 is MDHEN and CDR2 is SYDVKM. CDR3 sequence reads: CATRVLGGPYEQYF.

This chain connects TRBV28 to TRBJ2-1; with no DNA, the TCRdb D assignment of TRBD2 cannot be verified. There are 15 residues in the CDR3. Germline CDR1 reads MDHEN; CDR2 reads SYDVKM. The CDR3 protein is CASTLLAGTYNEQFF.

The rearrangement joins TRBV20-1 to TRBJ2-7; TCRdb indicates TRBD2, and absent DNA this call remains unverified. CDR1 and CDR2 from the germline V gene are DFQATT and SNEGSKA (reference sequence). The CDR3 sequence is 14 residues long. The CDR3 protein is CSAMRTSDGYEQYF.

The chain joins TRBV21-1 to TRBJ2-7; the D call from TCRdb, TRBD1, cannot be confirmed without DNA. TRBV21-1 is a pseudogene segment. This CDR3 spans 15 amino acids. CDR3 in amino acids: CASRNGQVPPYEQYF.

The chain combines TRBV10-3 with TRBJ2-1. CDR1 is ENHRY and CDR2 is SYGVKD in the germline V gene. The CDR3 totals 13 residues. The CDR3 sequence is CAISEGSYNEQFF.

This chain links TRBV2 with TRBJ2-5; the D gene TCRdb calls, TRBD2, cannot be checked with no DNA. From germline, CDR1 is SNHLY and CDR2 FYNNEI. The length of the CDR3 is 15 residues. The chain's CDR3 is CASSGLAGGQETQYF.

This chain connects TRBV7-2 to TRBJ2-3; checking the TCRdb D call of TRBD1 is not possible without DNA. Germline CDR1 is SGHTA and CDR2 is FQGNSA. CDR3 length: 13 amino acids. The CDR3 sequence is CASSFGGWDTQYF.

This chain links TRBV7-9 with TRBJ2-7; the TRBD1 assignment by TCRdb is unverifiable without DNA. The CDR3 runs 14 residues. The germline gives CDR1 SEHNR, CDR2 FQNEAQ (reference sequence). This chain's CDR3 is CASSFDRGRYEQYF.

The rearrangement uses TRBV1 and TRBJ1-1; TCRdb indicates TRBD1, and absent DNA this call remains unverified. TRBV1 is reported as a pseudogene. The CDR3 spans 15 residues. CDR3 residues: CTSRLLQGADTEAFF.

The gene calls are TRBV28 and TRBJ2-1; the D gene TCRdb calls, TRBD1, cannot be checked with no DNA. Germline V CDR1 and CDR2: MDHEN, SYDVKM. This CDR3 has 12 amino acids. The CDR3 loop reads CASSRTGGEQFF. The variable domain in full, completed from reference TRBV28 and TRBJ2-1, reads DVKVTQSSRYLVKRTGEKVFLECVQDMDHENMFWYRQDPGLGLRLIYFSYDVKMKEKGDIPEGYSVSREKKERFSLILESASTNQTSMYLCASSRTGGEQFFGPGTRLTVL.

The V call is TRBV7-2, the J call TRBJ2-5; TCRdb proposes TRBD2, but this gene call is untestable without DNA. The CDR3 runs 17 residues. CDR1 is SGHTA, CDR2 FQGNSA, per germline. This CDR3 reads CASSLPSSAADQETQYF.

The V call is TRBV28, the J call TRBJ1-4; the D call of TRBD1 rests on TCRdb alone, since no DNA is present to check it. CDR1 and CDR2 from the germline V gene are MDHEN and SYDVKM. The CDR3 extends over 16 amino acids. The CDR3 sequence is CASSLEGPQANEKLFF. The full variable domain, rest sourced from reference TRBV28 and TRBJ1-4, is DVKVTQSSRYLVKRTGEKVFLECVQDMDHENMFWYRQDPGLGLRLIYFSYDVKMKEKGDIPEGYSVSREKKERFSLILESASTNQTSMYLCASSLEGPQANEKLFFGSGTQLSVL.

The CDR3 loop reads CASSPFLSYNEQFF. The chain has TRBV9 and TRBJ2-1. The germline V gene has CDR1 SGDLS and CDR2 YYNGEE. The CDR3 length is 14 residues.

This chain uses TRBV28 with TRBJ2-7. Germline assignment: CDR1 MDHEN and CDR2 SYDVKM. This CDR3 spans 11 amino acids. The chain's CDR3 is CASSFVNEQYF.

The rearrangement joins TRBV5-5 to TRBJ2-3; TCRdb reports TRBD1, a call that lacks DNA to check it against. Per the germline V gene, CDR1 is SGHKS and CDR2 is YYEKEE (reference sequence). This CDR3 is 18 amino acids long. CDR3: CASSLYLGGLGSEDTQYF.

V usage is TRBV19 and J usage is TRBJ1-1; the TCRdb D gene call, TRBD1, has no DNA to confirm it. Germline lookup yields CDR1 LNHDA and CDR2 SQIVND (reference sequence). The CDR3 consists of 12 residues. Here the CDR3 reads CASSSQGTEAFF.